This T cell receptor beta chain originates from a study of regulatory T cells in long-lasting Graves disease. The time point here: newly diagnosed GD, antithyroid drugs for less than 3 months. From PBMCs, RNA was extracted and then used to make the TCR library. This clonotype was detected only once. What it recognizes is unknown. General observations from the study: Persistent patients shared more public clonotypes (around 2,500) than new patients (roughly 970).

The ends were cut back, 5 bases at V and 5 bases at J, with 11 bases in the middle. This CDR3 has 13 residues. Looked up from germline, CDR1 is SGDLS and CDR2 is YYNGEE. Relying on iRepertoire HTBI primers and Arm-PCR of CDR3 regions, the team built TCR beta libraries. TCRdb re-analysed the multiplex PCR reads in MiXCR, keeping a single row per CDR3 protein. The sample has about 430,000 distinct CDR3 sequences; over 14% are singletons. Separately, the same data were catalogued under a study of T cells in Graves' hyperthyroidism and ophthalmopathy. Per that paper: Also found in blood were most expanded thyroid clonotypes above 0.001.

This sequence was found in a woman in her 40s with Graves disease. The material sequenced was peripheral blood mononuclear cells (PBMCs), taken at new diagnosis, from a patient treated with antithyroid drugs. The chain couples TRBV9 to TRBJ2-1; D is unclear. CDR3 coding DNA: TGTGCCAGCAGATCTCCTGGGGACAATGAGCAGTTCTTC. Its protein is CASRSPGDNEQFF.